The 20 T cell receptor beta chains below were found in one sample sequenced in a study of T-cell memory formation after mild COVID-19 (dated by TCRdb to about 2021). The library was prepared using 5' RACE. The instrument was an Illumina NovaSeq 6000. TCRdb applied fastp at Q25 and MiXCR to the public reads, then kept only in-frame beta chains. Every distinct CDR3 protein forms one entry, paired with its most common genes and DNA. Within this sample are more than 150,000 distinct CDR3 sequences, with around 20% of them counted one time only. The biggest ten clones account for roughly 3.7% of the sample. Sequenced input: PBMCs or a T cell subset sorted from them (not recorded which). The receptors were sampled from a man aged 18 to 35 who had mild COVID-19 (a few samples of this study predate the infection). The sample titles of this study are shuffled in the database, so cell type and time point are left out; the donor was told from shared clones.

This clonotype has more than one count but fewer than ten. The chain combines TRBV25-1 with TRBJ1-5, with D uncertain. Trimming removed 8 bases from V and 0 bases from J, with 14 bases in between. The CDR3 is made up of 15 amino acids. The germline gives CDR1 MGHDK, CDR2 SYGVNS. The CDR3 bases are TGTGCCAGCTCCAATGGTGGGGTTAGCAATCAGCCCCAGCATTTT. Translation: CASSNGGVSNQPQHF.

This clonotype was counted only a few times. The genes are TRBV7-2 and TRBJ1-3; D call uncertain. The CDR3 is 14 amino acids. The germline V and J ends were trimmed by 5 bases and 3 bases, with 11 bases remaining between them. Germline values: CDR1 SGHTA, CDR2 FQGNSA. CDR3 sequence reads: CASSVNSDGNTIYF. The CDR3 DNA sequence: TGTGCCAGCAGCGTAAACAGTGATGGAAACACCATATATTTT.

The rearrangement links TRBV7-2 to TRBJ2-5; D ambiguous. CDR3 length equals 15 residues. Looked up from germline, CDR1 is SGHTA and CDR2 is FQGNSA. V gave up 5 bases and J gave up 5 bases, with 18 bases separating them. This CDR3 is CASSPQWGYLETQYF. CDR3 coding DNA: TGTGCCAGCAGCCCCCAGTGGGGATATTTGGAGACCCAGTACTTC.

The rearrangement uses TRBV3-1 and TRBJ1-5; a possible D gene is TRBD1 (6 bases). With 0 bases removed from V and 6 bases from J, the gap between germline ends came to 12 bases. Germline V lookup: CDR1 LGHDT, CDR2 YNNKEL (reference sequence). The CDR3 contains 15 residues. CDR3 nucleotide sequence: TGTGCCAGCAGCCAAGATTTATCGGGGGCTCAGCCCCAGCATTTT. Its translation is CASSQDLSGAQPQHF.

CDR3: CASTPDRFYNSPLHF. The CDR3 DNA sequence: TGTGCCAGCACTCCCGACAGGTTCTATAATTCACCCCTCCACTTT. This rearrangement joins TRBV12-3 or TRBV12-4 to TRBJ1-6; maybe TRBD1 (6 bases). CDR3 size: 15 residues. Trimming cost V 7 bases and J 3 bases, with 13 bases left between them.

This chain links TRBV7-2 with TRBJ2-4; 14 positions agree with TRBD2. Trimming took 4 bases from V and 6 from J; bases not matched to a gene: 2. CDR3 length equals 15 residues. Germline lookup yields CDR1 SGHTA and CDR2 FQGNSA. The CDR3 coding sequence is TGTGCCAGCAGCTCCGGACTAGCGGGGGGAAACATTCAGTACTTC. Amino acid sequence: CASSSGLAGGNIQYF.

This clonotype was detected a few times. The chain combines TRBV7-9 with TRBJ2-6, with D perhaps matching TRBD1 (6 bases). V was pared by 5 bases and J by 1 base, with 30 bases between. This CDR3 is built from 22 residues. Germline CDR1 is SEHNR and CDR2 is FQNEAQ (reference sequence). This CDR3 is CASSAQTRTVREPLSGANVLTF. The CDR3 coding sequence is TGTGCCAGCAGCGCCCAAACAAGGACAGTAAGGGAGCCACTGTCTGGGGCCAACGTCCTGACTTTC.

This clonotype turned up a few times. The rearrangement joins TRBV4-2 to TRBJ1-4; D remains unclear. V was trimmed by 2 bases and J by 8 bases, leaving 12 bases between them. Germline V gives CDR1 LGHNA, CDR2 YNFKEQ. This CDR3 contains 14 residues. CDR3 in DNA: TGTGCCAGCAGCCAACCCGGACCCCAAGAAAAACTGTTTTTT. This encodes CASSQPGPQEKLFF.

This chain connects TRBV6-1 to TRBJ2-1; no reliable D call. The CDR3 runs to 13 residues. From germline, CDR1 is MNHNS and CDR2 SASEGT. Deletions cut 3 bases from V and 4 bases from J, with 7 bases between. CDR3 sequence (DNA): TGTGCCAGCAGTGACACAACTTACAATGAGCAGTTCTTC. Protein sequence: CASSDTTYNEQFF.

The V call is TRBV20-1, the J call TRBJ2-7; 7 bases are a match to TRBD1. J was trimmed by 3 bases and V by 5 bases; bases with no gene match: 7. Germline CDR1 and CDR2: DFQATT and SNEGSKA (reference sequence). The CDR3 loop spans 13 amino acids. CDR3 residues: CSAVRQGNYEQYF. The CDR3 DNA follows: TGCAGTGCTGTCCGACAGGGTAACTACGAGCAGTACTTC.

There are a few counts of this clonotype. J is TRBJ2-7 and V is TRBV10-3, with 8 positions matching TRBD2. The ends lost 3 bases at V and 6 bases at J; junction bases unmatched: 10. This CDR3 has 15 amino acids. The V gene's germline CDR1 is ENHRY and CDR2 SYGVKD. CDR3: CAISESAGGGIEQYV. The CDR3 nucleotides are TGTGCCATCAGTGAATCCGCCGGGGGGGGAATCGAGCAGTACGTC.

Only a few counts were recorded for this clonotype. CDR3 in amino acids: CASRNGAGGPGDTQYF. The CDR3 bases are TGCGCCAGCAGAAATGGAGCGGGGGGTCCAGGAGATACGCAGTATTTT. The chain uses TRBV5-1 and TRBJ2-3, with 9 bases matching TRBD2. CDR3 size: 16 residues. Germline V gene data show CDR1 as SGHRS and CDR2 as YFSETQ. Trimming cost V 5 bases and J 5 bases; bases outside gene matches: 12. Filled out from reference TRBV5-1 and TRBJ2-3, the complete variable domain reads KAGVTQTPRYLIKTRGQQVTLSCSPISGHRSVSWYQQTPGQGLQFLFEYFSETQRNKGNFPGRFSGRQFSNSRSEMNVSTLELGDSALYLCASRNGAGGPGDTQYFGPGTRLTVL.

This clonotype occurred many times. The chain joins TRBV7-9 to TRBJ2-5; perhaps TRBD2 as D (6 bases). CDR1 is SEHNR and CDR2 is FQNEAQ in the germline V gene (reference sequence). The CDR3 loop spans 13 amino acids. Trimming took 7 bases from V and 4 from J, leaving 13 bases between them. The CDR3 protein is CASTRGMGETQYF. DNA for the CDR3: TGTGCCAGCACCCGGGGGATGGGAGAGACCCAGTACTTC.

This clonotype was detected many times. The V gene is TRBV4-3, the J gene TRBJ2-5; TRBD2 agrees at 7 bases. CDR3 length: 15 residues. The germline CDR1 and CDR2 sequences are LGHNA and YSLEER. V lost 1 base to trimming and J lost 2 bases; unmatched junction nucleotides: 4. The CDR3 spells CASSQAGLQQETQYF. CDR3 DNA sequence: TGCGCCAGCAGCCAAGCGGGACTACAACAAGAGACCCAGTACTTC.

This clonotype was recorded many times. CDR3 protein: CSAPRLGSGGDYGYTF. CDR3 bases: TGCAGTGCTCCTCGACTCGGGTCAGGGGGCGACTATGGCTACACCTTC. V and J are TRBV20-1 and TRBJ1-2, with 8 bases matching TRBD1. The germline gives CDR1 DFQATT, CDR2 SNEGSKA (reference sequence). The V gene end was trimmed by 5 bases and the J gene end by 3 bases; junction bases not matched to a gene: 14. The CDR3 sequence is 16 residues long.

This clonotype was seen a handful of times. The V gene is TRBV20-1, the J gene TRBJ2-4; no definite D call. Germline V gene sequence: CDR1 DFQATT, CDR2 SNEGSKA (reference sequence). The CDR3 has 14 residues. V was cut by 2 bases and J by 3 bases, with 11 bases left in between. The CDR3 DNA is TGCAGTGCTAGAAATCCGGTGGGCAAAAACATTCAGTACTTC. Translated, it gives CSARNPVGKNIQYF.

The genes are TRBV24-1 and TRBJ2-7; perhaps TRBD2 as D (5 bases). V dropped 7 bases and J dropped 5 bases, with 20 bases sitting between them. Germline CDR1 and CDR2: KGHDR and SFDVKD. The CDR3 contains 15 residues. CDR3 coding DNA: TGTGCCACCAGCTCTCGTCAAGGCCGGGGTAACGAGCAGTACGTC. Translated, it gives CATSSRQGRGNEQYV.

V usage is TRBV4-1 and J usage is TRBJ1-1, with 7 bases matching TRBD1. CDR1 and CDR2 from the germline V gene are MGHRA and YSYEKL. The CDR3 covers 15 residues. Losses at the gene ends were 3 bases for V and 0 bases for J; bases not matched to a gene: 4. In nucleotides, the CDR3 is TGCGCCAGCAGCCACCCGGGACAGCTGAACACTGAAGCTTTCTTT. The encoded protein is CASSHPGQLNTEAFF.

The chain employs TRBV7-9 and TRBJ1-1, with D possibly matching TRBD1 (5 bases). Per the germline V gene, CDR1 is SEHNR and CDR2 is FQNEAQ (reference sequence). The CDR3 consists of 15 residues. V gave up 5 bases and J gave up 0 bases, with 13 bases separating them. CDR3 sequence reads: CASSRPQAMNTEAFF. CDR3 nucleotides: TGTGCCAGCAGCCGCCCACAGGCTATGAACACTGAAGCTTTCTTT.

This clonotype has just a few counts. The V gene is TRBV7-3, the J gene TRBJ2-5, with D perhaps TRBD2 (6 bases). Germline assignment: CDR1 SGHTA and CDR2 FQGTGA. The CDR3 has 13 residues. Trimming took off 5 bases at V and 1 base at J, with 8 bases between the two ends. The CDR3 region has the DNA TGTGCCAGCAGCGTTAGCGGCCAAGAGACCCAGTACTTC. Its protein product is CASSVSGQETQYF.